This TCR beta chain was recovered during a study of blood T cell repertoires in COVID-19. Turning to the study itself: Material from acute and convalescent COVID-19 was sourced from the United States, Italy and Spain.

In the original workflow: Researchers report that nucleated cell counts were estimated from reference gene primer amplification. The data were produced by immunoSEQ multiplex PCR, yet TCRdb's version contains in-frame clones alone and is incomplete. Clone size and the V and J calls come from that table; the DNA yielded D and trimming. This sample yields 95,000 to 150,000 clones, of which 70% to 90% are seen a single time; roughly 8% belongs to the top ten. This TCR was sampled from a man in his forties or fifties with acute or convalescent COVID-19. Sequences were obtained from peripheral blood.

Here the CDR3 DNA reads TGTGCCAGCACAATACCAAGGGGCATGGTCACTGAAGCTTTCTTT. The encoded protein is CASTIPRGMVTEAFF. The chain employs TRBV7-2 and TRBJ1-1, with D possibly matching TRBD1 (5 bases). Germline V lookup: CDR1 SGHTA, CDR2 FQGNSA. Trimming removed 7 bases at V and 4 bases at J, with 19 bases between. CDR3 length: 15 amino acids.